The clone carrying this TCR beta chain was seen more than once but under ten times. Its target is not known. MiXCR, applied by TCRdb to the 5' RACE reads, yields one record per CDR3 protein. The data hold around 470,000 distinct CDR3 sequences, with approximately 15% observed a single time. The CDR3 is 14 residues long. The germline CDR1 and CDR2 sequences are PRHDT and FYEKMQ (reference sequence). Trimming took off 5 bases at V and 3 bases at J, with 12 bases between the two ends. The data belong to a study of identical twins. Study-wide results and limits: Conclusions were based on cross-sectional statistical analysis, without following the same donors.

The sample was also reused in another study, on yellow fever vaccine responses in identical twins.

V and J are TRBV13 and TRBJ2-3, with D unresolved. The specimen was CD4+ T cells sorted from blood. This TCR was sampled from a woman aged 18-29 years in good health. CDR3 loop: CASSAEAYTDTQYF. The CDR3 DNA is TGTGCCAGCAGCGCCGAGGCGTATACAGATACGCAGTATTTT.